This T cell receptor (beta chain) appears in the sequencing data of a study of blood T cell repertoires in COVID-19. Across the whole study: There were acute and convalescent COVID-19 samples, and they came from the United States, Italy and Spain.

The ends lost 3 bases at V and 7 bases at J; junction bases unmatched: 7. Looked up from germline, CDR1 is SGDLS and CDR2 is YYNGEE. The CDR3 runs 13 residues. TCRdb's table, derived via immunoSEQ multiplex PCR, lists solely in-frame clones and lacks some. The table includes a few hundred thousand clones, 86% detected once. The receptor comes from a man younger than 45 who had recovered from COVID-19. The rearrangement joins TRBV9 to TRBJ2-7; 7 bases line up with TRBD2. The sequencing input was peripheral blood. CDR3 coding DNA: TGTGCCAGCAGCGCGGGGGAGGGGAGAGAGCAGTACTTC. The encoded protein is CASSAGEGREQYF.